The source of this TCR beta chain is a study of Ad26.COV2.S vaccination and SARS-CoV-2 variants. Overall study: Participants got Ad26.COV2.S intramuscularly, once or twice 56 days apart. Study-wide results and caveats: Vaccinees and placebo recipients showed similar non-spike TCR breadth. Possibly, TCR breadth and depth analyses underestimated total T cell responses. Vaccinees displayed broader spike-specific TCR repertoires than placebo recipients.

Germline CDR1 is SGHNT and CDR2 is YYREEE (reference sequence). CDR3 length: 17 amino acids. Trimming stripped 3 bases from V and 4 bases from J, with 22 bases between. Indicated treatment: around 19 received Ad26.COV2.S at low or high dose, single or two shots; roughly 5 received placebo; per-sample allocation not given. Specimen acquisition occurred on day 63 following the initial vaccine or placebo injection. Profiled with immunoSEQ multiplex PCR; TCRdb holds only in-frame clones, not every one. Of roughly 500,000 clones listed, roughly 89% were seen once; the top ten hold about 2.4%. Regarding this clone: Its specificity is unknown.

The starting material was peripheral blood, obtained in a trial of Ad26.COV2.S vaccine versus placebo. The clonotype was recovered from a person aged 18-60 years who received the Ad26.COV2.S COVID-19 vaccine or a placebo. The rearrangement uses TRBV5-4 and TRBJ1-1; possible D gene TRBD1, 5 bases. The CDR3 is CASSWGLGTGGTTEAFF. CDR3 nucleotides: TGTGCCAGCAGCTGGGGGTTGGGAACAGGTGGTACCACTGAAGCTTTCTTT.